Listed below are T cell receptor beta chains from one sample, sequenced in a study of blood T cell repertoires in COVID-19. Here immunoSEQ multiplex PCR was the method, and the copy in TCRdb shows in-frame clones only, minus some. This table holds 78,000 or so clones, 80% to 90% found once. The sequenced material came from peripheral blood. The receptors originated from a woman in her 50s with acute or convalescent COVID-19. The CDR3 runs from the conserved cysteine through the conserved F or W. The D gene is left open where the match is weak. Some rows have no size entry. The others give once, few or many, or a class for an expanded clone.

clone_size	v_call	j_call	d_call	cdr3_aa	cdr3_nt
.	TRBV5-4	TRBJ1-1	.	CASSAKQGTEAFF	TGTGCCAGCAGCGCCAAACAGGGCACTGAAGCTTTCTTT
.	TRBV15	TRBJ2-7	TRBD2	CATSRDFSGRAGEQYF	TGTGCCACCAGCAGAGATTTCAGCGGGAGGGCCGGTGAGCAGTACTTC
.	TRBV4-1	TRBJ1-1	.	CASSQAGNTEAFF	TGCGCCAGCAGCCAAGCAGGAAACACTGAAGCTTTCTTT
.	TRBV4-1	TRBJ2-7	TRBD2	CASSQETSASPLYEQYF	TGCGCCAGCAGCCAAGAGACTAGCGCATCCCCTCTCTACGAGCAGTACTTC
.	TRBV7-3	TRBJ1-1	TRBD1	CASSLTGTGGQAAFF	TGTGCCAGCAGCTTAACGGGAACAGGGGGTCAGGCGGCTTTCTTT
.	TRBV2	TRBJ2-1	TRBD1	CASSWGTGGSYEQFF	TGTGCCAGCAGTTGGGGGACAGGGGGCAGCTATGAGCAGTTCTTC
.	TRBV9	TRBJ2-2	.	CASSFRTENTGELFF	TGTGCCAGCAGCTTCAGGACAGAAAACACCGGGGAGCTGTTTTTT
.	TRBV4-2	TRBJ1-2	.	CASSQEEQANYGYTF	TGTGCCAGCAGCCAAGAGGAACAGGCTAACTATGGCTACACCTTC
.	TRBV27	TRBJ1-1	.	CASSLSGDRRAFF	TGTGCCAGCAGTTTAAGCGGGGACCGTAGGGCTTTCTTT
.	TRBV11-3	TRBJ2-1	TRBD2	CASSQRDWNEQFF	TGTGCCAGCAGCCAGCGGGATTGGAATGAGCAGTTCTTC
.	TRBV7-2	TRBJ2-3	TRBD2	CASRPGLLGRAPDTQYF	TGTGCCAGCAGGCCTGGCCTTTTGGGGAGGGCTCCAGATACGCAGTATTTT
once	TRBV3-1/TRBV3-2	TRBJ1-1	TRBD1	CASSPTFGTGGVGSTEAFF	TGTGCCAGCAGCCCTACCTTCGGGACAGGGGGCGTAGGGAGCACTGAAGCTTTCTTT
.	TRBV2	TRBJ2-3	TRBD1	CASSQGTGSTDTQYF	TGTGCCAGCAGTCAAGGGACAGGGAGCACAGATACGCAGTATTTT
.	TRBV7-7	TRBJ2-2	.	CASSFQLTTGTGELFF	TGTGCTAGCAGCTTCCAGCTAACGACGGGCACCGGGGAGCTGTTTTTT
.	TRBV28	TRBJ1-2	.	CASSLFGRINYGYTF	TGTGCCAGCAGTTTATTTGGGCGCATTAACTATGGCTACACCTTC
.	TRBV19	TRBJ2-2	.	CASRASGWPGELFF	TGTGCCAGTAGGGCTAGTGGGTGGCCCGGGGAGCTGTTTTTT
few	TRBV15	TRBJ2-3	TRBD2	CATSATSGGFSDTQYF	TGTGCCACCAGCGCCACTAGCGGGGGGTTTTCAGATACGCAGTATTTT
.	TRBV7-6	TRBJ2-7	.	CASTPGGSHYEQYF	TGTGCCAGCACCCCTGGAGGGAGCCACTACGAGCAGTACTTC
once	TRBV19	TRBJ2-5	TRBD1	CASSTSYRGPFQETQYF	TGTGCCAGTAGTACCTCTTACAGGGGGCCGTTCCAAGAGACCCAGTACTTC
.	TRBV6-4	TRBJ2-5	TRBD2	CARRVILAGGRQETQYF	TGTGCCAGGCGAGTGATTCTAGCGGGGGGGAGGCAAGAGACCCAGTACTTC
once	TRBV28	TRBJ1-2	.	CASNKQLNYGYTF	TGTGCCAGCAACAAACAGCTTAACTATGGCTACACCTTC
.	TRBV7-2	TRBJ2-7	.	CASSPQSTYEQYF	TGTGCCAGCAGCCCCCAAAGCACTTACGAGCAGTACTTC
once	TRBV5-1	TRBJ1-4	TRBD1	CASSPGTGQTNEKLFF	TGCGCCAGCAGCCCAGGGACAGGACAGACTAATGAAAAACTGTTTTTT
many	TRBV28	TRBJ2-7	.	CAGGDSLIEQYF	TGTGCCGGAGGGGACTCCTTAATCGAGCAGTACTTC
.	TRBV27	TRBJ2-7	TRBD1	CASTSHGSRGEQYF	TGTGCCAGCACCAGCCACGGGTCCAGGGGGGAGCAGTACTTC